These T cell receptor beta chains were read from a single sample in a study of shared clonotypes between healthy human individuals. The data were produced by immunoSEQ multiplex PCR, yet TCRdb's version contains in-frame clones alone and is incomplete. The sample records roughly 1,500,000 clones, approximately 98.5% being singletons. The sequenced material came from naive CD4+ T cells sorted from blood. These receptors were obtained from a man aged 25-40 years in good health. Each CDR3 is given with its conserved first and last residue. D genes are given only for firm matches. The size entry is marked missing in some rows and otherwise reads once, few, many or a size class.

D gene: .
clone size: .
V gene: TRBV28
J gene: TRBJ2-7
CDR3 DNA: TGTGCCAGCAGTCCTCGGGAGCGCGAGCAGTACTTC
CDR3 protein: CASSPREREQYF

D gene: TRBD2
clone size: .
V gene: TRBV5-1
J gene: TRBJ2-1
CDR3 DNA: TGCGCCAGCAGCCCCTCGCTAGCGGGAGGGCCCAATGAGCAGTTCTTC
CDR3 protein: CASSPSLAGGPNEQFF

D gene: .
clone size: .
V gene: TRBV2
J gene: TRBJ2-7
CDR3 DNA: TGTGCCAGCAGTTCCCCGATGATAGTGCGGGATCGTGACGAGCAGTACTTC
CDR3 protein: CASSSPMIVRDRDEQYF

D gene: .
clone size: .
V gene: TRBV6-6
J gene: TRBJ1-1
CDR3 DNA: TGTGCCAGCAGTTCTGCAGGGCCTGAAGCTTTCTTT
CDR3 protein: CASSSAGPEAFF

D gene: .
clone size: once
V gene: TRBV18
J gene: TRBJ2-1
CDR3 DNA: TGTGCCAGCTCACCGCCCGTCCGGGTGCTCTACAATGAGCAGTTCTTC
CDR3 protein: CASSPPVRVLYNEQFF

D gene: TRBD2
clone size: .
V gene: TRBV6-1
J gene: TRBJ2-5
CDR3 DNA: TGTGCCAGCAGTGTGACTAGCGGGATTTACCAAGAGACCCAGTACTTC
CDR3 protein: CASSVTSGIYQETQYF

D gene: .
clone size: once
V gene: TRBV18
J gene: TRBJ2-7
CDR3 DNA: TGTGCCAGCTCACCTCGCGTAATGGCGGGCAGCCTGAGCGAGCAGTACTTC
CDR3 protein: CASSPRVMAGSLSEQYF

D gene: .
clone size: .
V gene: TRBV15
J gene: TRBJ1-3
CDR3 DNA: TGTGCCACCAGCAGAGATCTCGGGGGCTCTGGAAACACCATATATTTT
CDR3 protein: CATSRDLGGSGNTIYF

D gene: .
clone size: .
V gene: TRBV5-1
J gene: TRBJ2-7
CDR3 DNA: TGCGCCAGCAGCTTGATCGGAATTACCTACGAGCAGTACTTC
CDR3 protein: CASSLIGITYEQYF

D gene: TRBD1
clone size: .
V gene: TRBV5-1
J gene: TRBJ1-2
CDR3 DNA: TGCGCCAGCAGCTACGGGACAGTGGATGGCGGCTACACCTTC
CDR3 protein: CASSYGTVDGGYTF

D gene: .
clone size: .
V gene: TRBV20-1
J gene: TRBJ2-1
CDR3 DNA: TGCAGTGCTAGAGCGGGAATCGGGCAGTTCTTC
CDR3 protein: CSARAGIGQFF

D gene: TRBD1
clone size: .
V gene: TRBV9
J gene: TRBJ2-1
CDR3 DNA: TGTGCCAGCAGCGTTGGGACAGGGTTTGATGAGCAGTTCTTC
CDR3 protein: CASSVGTGFDEQFF

D gene: .
clone size: .
V gene: TRBV5-6
J gene: TRBJ2-7
CDR3 DNA: TGTGCCAGCAGCGCCCAGGGTGCTGGCGAGCAGTACTTC
CDR3 protein: CASSAQGAGEQYF

D gene: .
clone size: .
V gene: TRBV9
J gene: TRBJ2-1
CDR3 DNA: TGTGCCAGCAGCGTAAGTGGGGCTGCGTACAATGAGCAGTTCTTC
CDR3 protein: CASSVSGAAYNEQFF

D gene: .
clone size: .
V gene: TRBV7-2
J gene: TRBJ2-3
CDR3 DNA: TGTGCCAGCAGTTCTAGGGATACGCAGTATTTT
CDR3 protein: CASSSRDTQYF

D gene: .
clone size: .
V gene: TRBV10-3
J gene: TRBJ1-2
CDR3 DNA: TGTGCCATCACAAACCAGGAAACAAACTATGGCTACACCTTC
CDR3 protein: CAITNQETNYGYTF

D gene: TRBD1
clone size: .
V gene: TRBV6-1
J gene: TRBJ1-1
CDR3 DNA: TGTGCCAGCAGTGAACTGTCCAGGGGGTTGACTGAAGCTTTCTTT
CDR3 protein: CASSELSRGLTEAFF

D gene: .
clone size: .
V gene: TRBV5-1
J gene: TRBJ2-2
CDR3 DNA: TGCGCCAGCAGCCCGGAGGCCGGGGAGCTGTTTTTT
CDR3 protein: CASSPEAGELFF

D gene: TRBD2
clone size: .
V gene: TRBV5-1
J gene: TRBJ2-1
CDR3 DNA: TGCGCCAGCAGCTTGTCCCCTAGCGGGGATTACAATGAGCAGTTCTTC
CDR3 protein: CASSLSPSGDYNEQFF

D gene: TRBD2
clone size: once
V gene: TRBV5-1
J gene: TRBJ2-5
CDR3 DNA: TGCGCCAGCAGCTCGATAGCGGGAGAGCAGTACTTC
CDR3 protein: CASSSIAGEQYF

D gene: .
clone size: .
V gene: TRBV5-1
J gene: TRBJ1-5
CDR3 DNA: TGCGCCAGCAGCTTGGGGGGAGGCCGCAATCAGCCCCAGCATTTT
CDR3 protein: CASSLGGGRNQPQHF

D gene: TRBD2
clone size: .
V gene: TRBV10-2
J gene: TRBJ2-7
CDR3 DNA: TGCGCCAGCAGCCCGGGACTAGCGGGAGGGCCGACTGGGTACGAGCAGTACTTC
CDR3 protein: CASSPGLAGGPTGYEQYF

D gene: TRBD2
clone size: .
V gene: TRBV5-4
J gene: TRBJ2-7
CDR3 DNA: TGTGCCAGCAGCTTGGAGGCGGGAGTGGGCGAGCAGTACTTC
CDR3 protein: CASSLEAGVGEQYF

D gene: TRBD2
clone size: once
V gene: TRBV2
J gene: TRBJ2-1
CDR3 DNA: TGTGCCAGCACCACGATCCTAGCGGGAGTGGGTACTCCCTACAATGAGCAGTTCTTC
CDR3 protein: CASTTILAGVGTPYNEQFF